These T cell receptor beta chains were read from a single sample in a study of blood T cell repertoires in COVID-19. Produced via immunoSEQ multiplex PCR; TCRdb's table is partial and in-frame only. The table includes roughly 100,000 clones, around 90% detected once. What was sequenced was peripheral blood. These TCRs come from a woman aged 65 to 85 with acute or convalescent COVID-19. Each CDR3 is given with its conserved first and last residue. Fields, in order: clone size, V gene, D gene, J gene, CDR3 protein, CDR3 DNA. D genes are given only for firm matches. Expanded clones get a size class; other rows say once, few or many, or leave the size out.

abundance: .; v_gene: TRBV4-2; d_gene: TRBD2; j_gene: TRBJ2-3; CDR3aa: CASSAYQRGPSTDTQYF; CDR3nt: TGTGCCAGCAGCGCTTACCAGCGGGGCCCCTCGACAGATACGCAGTATTTT
abundance: .; v_gene: TRBV5-1; d_gene: TRBD1; j_gene: TRBJ1-1; CDR3aa: CASRVGTGNTEAFF; CDR3nt: TGCGCCAGCCGGGTGGGGACAGGGAACACTGAAGCTTTCTTT
abundance: .; v_gene: TRBV18; d_gene: .; j_gene: TRBJ1-1; CDR3aa: CASSRTENTEAFF; CDR3nt: TGTGCCAGCTCAAGGACAGAGAACACTGAAGCTTTCTTT
abundance: .; v_gene: TRBV6-5; d_gene: .; j_gene: TRBJ2-2; CDR3aa: CASSYYSGTGELFF; CDR3nt: TGTGCCAGCAGTTACTATTCAGGCACCGGGGAGCTGTTTTTT
abundance: few; v_gene: TRBV5-1; d_gene: .; j_gene: TRBJ1-1; CDR3aa: CASRAEGNNPNTEAFF; CDR3nt: TGCGCCAGCAGGGCGGAGGGTAACAACCCGAACACTGAAGCTTTCTTT
abundance: .; v_gene: TRBV19; d_gene: .; j_gene: TRBJ2-5; CDR3aa: CASSMRAWETQYF; CDR3nt: TGTGCCAGTAGTATGAGGGCCTGGGAGACCCAGTACTTC
abundance: .; v_gene: TRBV5-5; d_gene: .; j_gene: TRBJ2-6; CDR3aa: CASSLGSGYGANVLTF; CDR3nt: TGTGCCAGCAGCTTGGGTTCGGGTTATGGGGCCAACGTCCTGACTTTC
abundance: .; v_gene: TRBV25-1; d_gene: TRBD2; j_gene: TRBJ2-1; CDR3aa: CASSSRGGASYNEQFF; CDR3nt: TGTGCCAGCAGTTCGCGGGGGGGGGCCTCCTACAATGAGCAGTTCTTC
abundance: .; v_gene: TRBV3-1/TRBV3-2; d_gene: .; j_gene: TRBJ2-2; CDR3aa: CASSHITSRELFF; CDR3nt: TGTGCCAGCAGCCATATAACTAGCCGGGAGCTGTTTTTT
abundance: .; v_gene: TRBV2; d_gene: .; j_gene: TRBJ2-5; CDR3aa: CASSRQETQYF; CDR3nt: TGTGCCAGCAGCCGCCAAGAGACCCAGTACTTC
abundance: .; v_gene: TRBV5-1; d_gene: .; j_gene: TRBJ1-2; CDR3aa: CASSLGQDSIYGYTF; CDR3nt: TGCGCCAGCAGCTTGGGGCAGGACAGTATCTATGGCTACACCTTC
abundance: .; v_gene: TRBV2; d_gene: TRBD1; j_gene: TRBJ1-4; CDR3aa: CASTGQGLSEKLFF; CDR3nt: TGTGCCAGCACGGGACAGGGGCTCTCTGAAAAACTGTTTTTT
abundance: .; v_gene: TRBV5-1; d_gene: TRBD1; j_gene: TRBJ1-2; CDR3aa: CASAEGQNYGYTF; CDR3nt: TGCGCCAGCGCGGAGGGACAGAACTATGGCTACACCTTC